This TCR beta chain was retrieved from a study of blood T cell repertoires in COVID-19. Only in-frame clones appear in the TCRdb table, and some are missing; sequencing was by immunoSEQ multiplex PCR. The table shows a few hundred thousand clones, with around nine tenths occurring only once. Notes on this clone: Other DNA sequences of this sample code for an identical CDR3.

Sequencing was carried out using peripheral blood. The clonotype comes from a human donor in a cohort sampled during active COVID-19.

The CDR3 sequence: CASSGASYNEQFF. The DNA of the CDR3 is TGTGCCAGCAGCGGGGCTTCCTACAATGAGCAGTTCTTC. V is TRBV11-3 and J is TRBJ2-1; tentative D call: TRBD1 (5 bases). The V gene lost 5 bases and the J gene lost 1 base, with 6 bases spanning the gap. Germline CDR1 reads SGHNT; CDR2 reads YENEEA. There are 13 residues in the CDR3.